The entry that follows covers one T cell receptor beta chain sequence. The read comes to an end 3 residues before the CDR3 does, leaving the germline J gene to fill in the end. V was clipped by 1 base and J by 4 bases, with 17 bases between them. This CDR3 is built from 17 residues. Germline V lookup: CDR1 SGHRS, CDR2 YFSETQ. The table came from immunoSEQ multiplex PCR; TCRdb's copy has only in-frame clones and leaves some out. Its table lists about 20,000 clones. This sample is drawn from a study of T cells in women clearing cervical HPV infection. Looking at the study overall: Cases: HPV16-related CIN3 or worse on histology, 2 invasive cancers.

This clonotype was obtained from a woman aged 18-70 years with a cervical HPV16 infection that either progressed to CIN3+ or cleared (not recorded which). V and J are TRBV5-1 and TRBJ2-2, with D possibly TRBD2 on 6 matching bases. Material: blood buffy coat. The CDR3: CASSLSTSLEGTGELFF. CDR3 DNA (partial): TGCGCCAGCAGCTTGAGTACTAGCCTCGAGGGCACCGGGGAG. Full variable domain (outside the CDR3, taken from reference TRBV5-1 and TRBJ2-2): KAGVTQTPRYLIKTRGQQVTLSCSPISGHRSVSWYQQTPGQGLQFLFEYFSETQRNKGNFPGRFSGRQFSNSRSEMNVSTLELGDSALYLCASSLSTSLEGTGELFFGEGSRLTVL.